The 27 T cell receptor beta chains listed next were all sequenced from one sample in a study of early T cells in non-severe SARS-CoV-2 infection. In TCRdb, the 5' RACE reads were re-called with MiXCR into one record per CDR3 protein. The repertoire consists of some 70,000 distinct CDR3 sequences, with 4.9% occurring once and the leading ten covering 4.9%. The sample comprised whole blood. The receptors originated from an adult who was a healthcare worker with PCR-confirmed SARS-CoV-2 infection or an uninfected control (not recorded which).

This clonotype was found many times. This chain joins TRBV27 and TRBJ1-1, with D hard to call. V gave up 7 bases and J gave up 4 bases, with 7 bases separating them. Germline loops: CDR1 MNHEY, CDR2 SMNVEV (reference sequence). The CDR3 has 11 residues. CDR3 sequence reads: CASTLGTEAFF. The CDR3 bases are TGTGCCAGCACTCTGGGCACTGAAGCTTTCTTT.

This clonotype was recorded at least ten times. The genes are TRBV7-8 and TRBJ2-7; 7 bases align to TRBD1. The CDR3 consists of 13 residues. Germline lookup yields CDR1 SGHVS and CDR2 FQNEAQ. J gave up 2 bases and V 3 bases, and 1 base lay outside the gene matches. CDR3 region: CASSFGTAYEQYF. The CDR3 nucleotides read TGTGCCAGCAGCTTCGGGACAGCCTACGAGCAGTACTTC.

The table lists this clonotype with many counts. CDR3 in DNA: TGTGCCAGCGGCCAAACTAGCGGGAGGAGTCCCTACGAGCAGTACTTC. Its protein is CASGQTSGRSPYEQYF. This rearrangement joins TRBV7-2 to TRBJ2-7, with 12 bases matching TRBD2. After removal of 8 bases from V and 2 bases from J, the junction contained 10 bases not matched to a gene. From germline, CDR1 is SGHTA and CDR2 FQGNSA. There are 16 residues in the CDR3. The complete variable domain, with remaining parts taken from reference TRBV7-2 and TRBJ2-7, reads GAGVSQSPSNKVTEKGKDVELRCDPISGHTALYWYRQSLGQGLEFLIYFQGNSAPDKSGLPSDRFSAERTGGSVSTLTIQRTQQEDSAVYLCASGQTSGRSPYEQYFGPGTRLTVT.

In this sample, this clonotype turned up a few times. V and J are TRBV7-8 and TRBJ1-5; D call uncertain. Trimming cost V 5 bases and J 6 bases, with 8 bases left between them. Per the germline V gene, CDR1 is SGHVS and CDR2 is FQNEAQ. The CDR3 has 12 residues. CDR3: CASSQLGQPQHF. CDR3 sequence (DNA): TGTGCCAGCAGCCAACTGGGTCAGCCCCAGCATTTT.

V is TRBV5-4 and J is TRBJ2-3; 7 bases map to TRBD2. CDR1 and CDR2 from the germline V gene are SGHNT and YYREEE (reference sequence). This CDR3 has 16 residues. Losses at the gene ends were 4 bases for V and 5 bases for J; bases not matched to a gene: 13. CDR3 amino acids: CASSTIATTGGDTQYF. CDR3 in DNA: TGTGCCAGCAGCACTATCGCTACGACGGGAGGAGATACGCAGTATTTT. Variable domain in full (rest from reference TRBV5-4 and TRBJ2-3): ETGVTQSPTHLIKTRGQQVTLRCSSQSGHNTVSWYQQALGQGPQFIFQYYREEENGRGNFPPRFSGLQFPNYSSELNVNALELDDSALYLCASSTIATTGGDTQYFGPGTRLTVL.

This clonotype was counted a few times. J is TRBJ2-7 and V is TRBV20-1; weak D call: TRBD1 (6 bases). The V end lost 0 bases, the J end lost 0 bases, and 9 bases lay between the germline ends. The CDR3 is made up of 14 amino acids. CDR1 and CDR2 (germline): DFQATT, SNEGSKA (reference sequence). CDR3 in amino acids: CSAREQGSSYEQYF. As DNA, the CDR3 is TGCAGTGCTAGAGAGCAGGGGAGCTCCTACGAGCAGTACTTC.

This chain joins TRBV6-5 and TRBJ2-7; D could derive from TRBD1 or TRBD2 (5 bases each). Germline loops: CDR1 MNHEY, CDR2 SVGAGI. This CDR3 contains 15 residues. V was clipped by 11 bases and J by 1 base, with 21 bases between them. The CDR3 sequence is CAANGGPDNSYEQYF. CDR3 sequence (DNA): TGTGCCGCGAATGGGGGTCCGGACAATTCCTACGAGCAGTACTTC.

This clonotype turned up a few times. This CDR3 reads CSAPSDKIFAYEQYF. Here the CDR3 DNA reads TGCAGTGCCCCCTCCGACAAGATCTTTGCCTACGAGCAGTACTTC. V usage is TRBV20-1 and J usage is TRBJ2-7, with no clear D. The ends were cut back, 6 bases at V and 2 bases at J, with 20 bases in the middle. The germline V gene has CDR1 DFQATT and CDR2 SNEGSKA (reference sequence). CDR3 length: 15 amino acids.

This clonotype was observed at least ten times. The chain carries TRBV18 and TRBJ1-1; D call uncertain. This CDR3 spans 15 amino acids. V was clipped by 3 bases and J by 0 bases, with 11 bases between them. Germline CDR1 KGHSH, CDR2 LQKENI. The CDR3 spells CASSPPLGLNTEAFF. The CDR3 DNA reads as TGTGCCAGCTCACCTCCCCTAGGTTTGAACACTGAAGCTTTCTTT.

This clonotype has just a few counts. The genes are TRBV27 and TRBJ2-4, with TRBD1 as a possible D gene (5 bases). CDR1 and CDR2 (germline): MNHEY, SMNVEV (reference sequence). This CDR3 has 18 amino acids. Trimming stripped 4 bases from V and 0 bases from J, with 19 bases between. The CDR3 region has the DNA TGTGCCAGCAGTTCCCTGGGGCAGGGAAGTTTAGCCAAAAACATTCAGTACTTC. Its protein is CASSSLGQGSLAKNIQYF.

The V and J genes are TRBV29-1 and TRBJ2-7; 10 nucleotides align to TRBD2. Trimming removed 6 bases from V and 3 bases from J; junction bases left unmatched: 5. The germline gives CDR1 SQVTM, CDR2 ANQGSEA. CDR3 size: 13 residues. CDR3 sequence: CSVIAGGNYEQYF. The CDR3 DNA reads TGCAGCGTGATAGCGGGGGGTAACTACGAGCAGTACTTC.

A few counts support this clonotype. The chain is built from TRBV4-1 and TRBJ1-2; the D gene is possibly TRBD1 (6 bases). The germline CDR1 and CDR2 sequences are MGHRA and YSYEKL. The length of the CDR3 is 14 residues. The ends were cut back, 2 bases at V and 3 bases at J, with 10 bases in the middle. The CDR3: CASSQPDRHYGYTF. The CDR3 DNA follows: TGCGCCAGCAGCCAACCTGACAGGCACTATGGCTACACCTTC.

About this clonotype: A read error may be the cause here, since a much bigger clone is one base away. Lacking the conserved final phenylalanine or tryptophan, this CDR3 likely reflects a read error. The rearrangement joins TRBV20-1 to TRBJ2-5; the match to TRBD1 covers 10 bases. CDR3 length: 13 residues. The germline V gene encodes CDR1 DFQATT and CDR2 SNEGSKA (reference sequence). Trimming cost V 6 bases and J 3 bases; bases outside gene matches: 4. The CDR3 spells CSAPGTGEETQYL. In DNA, the CDR3 is TGCAGTGCCCCCGGGACAGGGGAAGAGACCCAGTACCTC.

This clonotype was recorded many times. The chain recombines TRBV7-3 with TRBJ2-1; 11 bases are shared with TRBD2. This CDR3 has 16 amino acids. V trimming: 5 bases; J trimming: 3 bases; junction bases outside the gene matches: 6. Germline V gene sequence: CDR1 SGHTA, CDR2 FQGTGA. This CDR3 reads CASSPASGGFYNEQFF. The CDR3 DNA sequence: TGTGCCAGCAGCCCGGCTAGCGGGGGGTTCTACAATGAGCAGTTCTTC.

The CDR3 protein is CASSLVPQGNYEQYF. The DNA for the CDR3 is TGTGCCAGCAGCTTAGTCCCGCAGGGAAACTACGAGCAGTACTTC. The chain carries TRBV7-2 and TRBJ2-7; possibly TRBD1 for D (5 bases). The CDR3 has 15 amino acids. V lost 1 base, J lost 3 bases, and 13 bases lay in between. Germline CDR1 SGHTA, CDR2 FQGNSA.

This clonotype occurred many times. The chain carries TRBV10-3 and TRBJ2-3; 7 positions agree with TRBD1. J was trimmed by 0 bases and V by 6 bases; bases with no gene match: 3. CDR1 is ENHRY and CDR2 is SYGVKD in the germline V gene. The length of the CDR3 is 14 residues. The DNA for the CDR3 is TGTGCCATCAGCAGGGGGTCTAGCACAGATACGCAGTATTTT. Residues: CAISRGSSTDTQYF.

This clonotype was detected a few times. The chain uses TRBV19 and TRBJ2-1; TRBD1 might be the D (5 bases). This CDR3 has 13 residues. Trimming left V 4 bases short and J 4 bases short, with 8 bases between. CDR1 is LNHDA, CDR2 SQIVND, per germline (reference sequence). Here the CDR3 reads CASSKTEYNEQFF. For the CDR3, the DNA is TGTGCCAGTAGTAAGACAGAGTACAATGAGCAGTTCTTC.

This clonotype was seen a few times. The rearrangement joins TRBV5-1 to TRBJ1-1, with a possible D match to TRBD1 (5 bases). In germline, CDR1 is SGHRS, CDR2 YFSETQ. CDR3 size: 14 residues. Trimming removed 3 bases at V and 5 bases at J, with 14 bases between. CDR3 DNA: TGCGCCAGCAGCTCCGGGGCGGGAGGGACTGAAGCTTTCTTT. Its protein product is CASSSGAGGTEAFF.

This clonotype was found many times. CDR3 DNA: TGTGCCAGCAGCTTAAACAGGGGAAGCTACGAGCAGTACTTC. Its protein is CASSLNRGSYEQYF. The chain has TRBV7-2 and TRBJ2-7; 7 nucleotides agree with TRBD1. Germline lookup yields CDR1 SGHTA and CDR2 FQGNSA. The trim removed 2 bases at V and 3 bases at J, leaving 4 bases unmatched. The CDR3 length is 14 residues.

This clonotype was detected a few times. The rearrangement links TRBV6-2 or TRBV6-3 to TRBJ2-1; D unclear. This CDR3 is 14 amino acids long. Per the germline V gene, CDR1 is MNHEY and CDR2 is SVGEGT. V was cut by 8 bases and J by 9 bases, with 20 bases left in between. CDR3 nucleotide sequence: TGTGCCAGCTTATCTCGGTCCCTTTATGGTGAGCAGTTCTTC. Encoded protein: CASLSRSLYGEQFF.

The sample holds many counts of this clonotype. The chain uses TRBV29-1 and TRBJ2-3; D may be TRBD1 or TRBD2 (6 bases each). Germline CDR1 is SQVTM and CDR2 is ANQGSEA. The CDR3 sequence is 14 residues long. Trimming shortened V by 8 bases and J by 4 bases, and 19 bases separated the two germline ends. CDR3 sequence (DNA): TGCAGCTTTGTGAGGGGGGTTGGGTCAGATACGCAGTATTTT. It translates to CSFVRGVGSDTQYF.

V and J are TRBV12-3 or TRBV12-4 and TRBJ2-7; 8 bases are shared with TRBD2. This CDR3 spans 15 amino acids. Unmatched junction bases numbered 9, after V lost 6 bases and J lost 2 bases. As DNA, the CDR3 is TGTGCCAGCAGCACAGGACTAGCACGTACCTACGAGCAGTACTTC. Translation gives CASSTGLARTYEQYF.

This clonotype was recorded at least ten times. V usage is TRBV11-2 and J usage is TRBJ2-2; a weak D match, TRBD2 (5 bases). Germline V CDR1 and CDR2: SGHAT, FQNNGV. The CDR3 is 15 amino acids. Deletions cut 1 base from V and 5 bases from J, with 11 bases between. The CDR3 loop is CASSLARAGTGELFF. Here the CDR3 DNA reads TGTGCCAGCAGCTTAGCGAGGGCCGGGACCGGGGAGCTGTTTTTT.

A few counts support this clonotype. The chain combines TRBV20-1 with TRBJ1-1, with D perhaps matching TRBD1 (5 bases). V was shortened by 1 base and J by 4 bases, with 19 bases between the two germline ends. The CDR3 covers 16 residues. Looked up from germline, CDR1 is DFQATT and CDR2 is SNEGSKA (reference sequence). The CDR3 DNA reads TGCAGTGCTAGAGGTGCGGTGTGGGGCTCGGGCACTGAAGCTTTCTTT. Amino acid sequence: CSARGAVWGSGTEAFF.

This clonotype was observed many times. This chain links TRBV29-1 with TRBJ1-2; D unresolved. The CDR3 consists of 12 residues. Per germline, CDR1 SQVTM and CDR2 ANQGSEA. Trimming cost V 6 bases and J 6 bases, with 14 bases left between them. The CDR3 spells CSVIAPGHGYTF. For the CDR3, the DNA is TGCAGCGTAATAGCCCCAGGCCATGGCTACACCTTC.

This clonotype has ten or more counts. This chain joins TRBV19 and TRBJ2-2, with D uncertain. Germline CDR1 is LNHDA and CDR2 is SQIVND (reference sequence). Trimming removed 3 bases from V and 7 bases from J, with 15 bases in between. The CDR3 extends over 15 amino acids. The CDR3 sequence: CASSIVGAGLGELFF. The CDR3 nucleotides are TGTGCCAGTAGTATCGTAGGTGCCGGCCTCGGGGAGCTGTTTTTT. The full variable domain, rest sourced from reference TRBV19 and TRBJ2-2, is DGGITQSPKYLFRKEGQNVTLSCEQNLNHDAMYWYRQDPGQGLRLIYYSQIVNDFQKGDIAEGYSVSREKKESFPLTVTSAQKNPTAFYLCASSIVGAGLGELFFGEGSRLTVL.

This clonotype showed up many times. The chain couples TRBV28 to TRBJ1-2; D is uncertain. CDR1 and CDR2 from the germline V gene are MDHEN and SYDVKM. The germline V and J ends were trimmed by 2 bases and 8 bases, with 12 bases remaining between them. This CDR3 region has 13 residues. In nucleotides, the CDR3 is TGTGCCAGCAGTTTACGCGGTCTGAGCGGCTACACCTTC. Residues: CASSLRGLSGYTF.